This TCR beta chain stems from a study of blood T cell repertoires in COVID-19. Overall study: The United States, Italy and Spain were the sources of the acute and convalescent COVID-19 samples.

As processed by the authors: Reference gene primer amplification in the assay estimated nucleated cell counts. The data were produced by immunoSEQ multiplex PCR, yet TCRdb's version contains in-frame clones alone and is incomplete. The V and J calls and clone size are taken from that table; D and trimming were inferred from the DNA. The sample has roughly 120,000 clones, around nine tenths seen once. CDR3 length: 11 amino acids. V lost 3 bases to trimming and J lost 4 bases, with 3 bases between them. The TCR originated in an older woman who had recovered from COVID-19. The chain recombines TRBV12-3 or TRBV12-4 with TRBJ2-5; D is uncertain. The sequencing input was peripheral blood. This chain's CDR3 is CASSLAETQYF. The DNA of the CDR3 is TGTGCCAGCAGTTTGGCAGAGACCCAGTACTTC.